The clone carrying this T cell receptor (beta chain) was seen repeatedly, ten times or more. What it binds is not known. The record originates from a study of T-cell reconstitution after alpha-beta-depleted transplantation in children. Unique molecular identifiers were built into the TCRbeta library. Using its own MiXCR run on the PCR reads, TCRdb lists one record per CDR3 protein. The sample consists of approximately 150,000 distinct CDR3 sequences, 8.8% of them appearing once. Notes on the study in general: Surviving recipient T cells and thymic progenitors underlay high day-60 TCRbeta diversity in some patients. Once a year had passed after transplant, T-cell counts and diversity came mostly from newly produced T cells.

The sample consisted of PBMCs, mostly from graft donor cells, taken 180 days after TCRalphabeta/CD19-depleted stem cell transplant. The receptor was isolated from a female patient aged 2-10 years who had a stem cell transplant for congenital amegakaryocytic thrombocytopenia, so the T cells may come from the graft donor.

The CDR3 sequence is CASSEDYNYNEQFF. CDR3 DNA: TGCGCCAGCAGCGAGGACTATAACTACAATGAGCAGTTCTTC. The chain combines TRBV5-1 with TRBJ2-1, with D possibly TRBD2 on 6 matching bases. CDR1 and CDR2 from the germline V gene are SGHRS and YFSETQ. CDR3 length: 14 residues. With 4 bases removed from V and 3 bases from J, the gap between germline ends came to 11 bases.